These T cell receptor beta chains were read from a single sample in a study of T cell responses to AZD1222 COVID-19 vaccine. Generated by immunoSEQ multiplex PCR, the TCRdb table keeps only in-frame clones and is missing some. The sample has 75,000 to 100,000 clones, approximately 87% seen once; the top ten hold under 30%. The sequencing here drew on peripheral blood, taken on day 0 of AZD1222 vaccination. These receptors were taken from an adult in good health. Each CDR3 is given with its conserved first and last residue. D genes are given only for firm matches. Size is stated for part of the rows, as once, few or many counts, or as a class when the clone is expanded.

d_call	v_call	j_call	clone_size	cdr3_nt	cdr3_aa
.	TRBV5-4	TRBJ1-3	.	TGTGCCAGCAGCCCGGAGGGGGGAGTTGGAAACACCATATATTTT	CASSPEGGVGNTIYF
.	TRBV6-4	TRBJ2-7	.	TGTGCCAGCAGAGGCGTACGGGACGGCTACGAGCAGTACTTC	CASRGVRDGYEQYF
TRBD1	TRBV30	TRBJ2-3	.	TGTGCCTGGAACCAGGGGGCCACAGATACGCAGTATTTT	CAWNQGATDTQYF
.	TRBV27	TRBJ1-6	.	TGTGCCAGCAGTTTATTGGGTTCACCCCTCCACTTT	CASSLLGSPLHF
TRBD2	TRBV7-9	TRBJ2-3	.	TGTGCCAGCAGCTTGGGGACTAGCGGGAGTTCAGATACGCAGTATTTT	CASSLGTSGSSDTQYF
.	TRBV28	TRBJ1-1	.	TGTGCCAGCACCCAAAGGGGAACTGAAGCTTTCTTT	CASTQRGTEAFF
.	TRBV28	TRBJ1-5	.	TGTGCCAGCAGTTCCCGATTCAGGGGCGGCTATCAGCCCCAGCATTTT	CASSSRFRGGYQPQHF
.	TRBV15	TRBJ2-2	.	TGTGCCACCAGCAGAAACCTAGCGCCCGGGGAGCTGTTTTTT	CATSRNLAPGELFF
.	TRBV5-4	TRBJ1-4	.	TGTGCCAGCAGCTTGGATACGGCAACTAATGAAAAACTGTTTTTT	CASSLDTATNEKLFF
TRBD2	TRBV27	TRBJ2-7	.	TGTGCCAGCAGAGTACTAGCGGGAGCCCCGGAGGGCGAGCAGTACTTC	CASRVLAGAPEGEQYF
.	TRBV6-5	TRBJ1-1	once	TGTGCCAGCAGTTCAGGGGACCTTGTAACAAACACTGAAGCTTTCTTT	CASSSGDLVTNTEAFF
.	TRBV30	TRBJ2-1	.	TGTGCCTGGAGCGGGAGCCTAAGCTCCTACAATGAGCAGTTCTTC	CAWSGSLSSYNEQFF
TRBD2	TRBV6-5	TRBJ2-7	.	TGTGCCAGCACGGGAACTAGCGGCTCCTACGAGCAGTACTTC	CASTGTSGSYEQYF
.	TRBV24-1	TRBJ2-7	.	TGTGCCACCTTGTCTTGGCCCTCCTACGAGCAGTACTTC	CATLSWPSYEQYF
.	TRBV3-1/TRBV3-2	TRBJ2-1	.	TGTGCCAGCAGCCAAGAAATCAGCAAGCAGTTCTTC	CASSQEISKQFF
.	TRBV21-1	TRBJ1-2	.	TGTGCCAGCAGCAAAGCATCCGGCCGGGGTAAGGTCTATGGCTACACCTTC	CASSKASGRGKVYGYTF
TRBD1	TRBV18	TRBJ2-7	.	TGTGCCAGCTCACTCGGGACAGCATCCTACGAGCAGTACTTC	CASSLGTASYEQYF
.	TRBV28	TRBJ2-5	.	TGTGCCAGCAGCCTCCCTGGTGCGGCGGTAGAGACCCAGTACTTC	CASSLPGAAVETQYF
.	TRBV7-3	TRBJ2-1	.	TGTGCCAGCAGCTCGCCGGGGGATGAGCAGTTCTTC	CASSSPGDEQFF
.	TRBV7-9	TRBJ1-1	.	TGTGCCAGCAGCTTAGGTTCGGCAGGGGTAGGGAACACTGAAGCTTTCTTT	CASSLGSAGVGNTEAFF
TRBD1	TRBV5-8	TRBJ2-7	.	TGTGCCAGCAGCTCCCAACCGGGACAGGGCCACGAGCAGTACTTC	CASSSQPGQGHEQYF
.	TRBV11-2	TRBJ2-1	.	TGTGCCAGCAGCTTGGAACAGACAGGCTCCTACAATGAGCAGTTCTTC	CASSLEQTGSYNEQFF
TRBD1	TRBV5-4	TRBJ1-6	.	TGTGCCAGCAGCCGTGACAGGGAAGTAGGTTCACCCCTCCACTTT	CASSRDREVGSPLHF
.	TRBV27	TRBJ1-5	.	TGTGCCAGCAGTGCCCGCATTAGCTCTGGGCAGCCCCAGCATTTT	CASSARISSGQPQHF
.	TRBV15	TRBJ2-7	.	TGTGCCACCAGCAGAGATACGTTATACGAGCAGTACTTC	CATSRDTLYEQYF
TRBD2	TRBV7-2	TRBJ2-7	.	TGTGCCAGCAGCCGCGACCTGACTAGCGCCCTTGGGGAGCAGTACTTC	CASSRDLTSALGEQYF
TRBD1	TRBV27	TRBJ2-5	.	TGTGCCAGCAGTTCCAGGGACAGGTCTACGGGGAAAGGAGAGACCCAGTACTTC	CASSSRDRSTGKGETQYF
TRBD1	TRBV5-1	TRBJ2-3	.	TGCGCCAGCAGCCACCTCCTGACTATGACAGGGGATGGCACAGATACGCAGTATTTT	CASSHLLTMTGDGTDTQYF
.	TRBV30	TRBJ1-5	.	TGTGCCTGGAGTGTTGTCCGGGGACAGCCCCAGCATTTT	CAWSVVRGQPQHF
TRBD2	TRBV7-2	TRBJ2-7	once	TGTGCCAGCAGCTTAGTGGCTAGCGGGACCTACGAGCAGTACTTC	CASSLVASGTYEQYF
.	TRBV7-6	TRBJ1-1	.	TGTGCCAGCAGCTCAGATATCGGCAGGGCCCTGCCTGAAGCTTTCTTT	CASSSDIGRALPEAFF
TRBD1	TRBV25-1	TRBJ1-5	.	TGTGCCAGCAGTGACGGACAGGGGGTAGATCAGCCCCAGCATTTT	CASSDGQGVDQPQHF
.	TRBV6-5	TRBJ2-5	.	TGTGCCAGCAGTTACTCGTCCAGGGGTGGAAAAGAGACCCAGTACTTC	CASSYSSRGGKETQYF
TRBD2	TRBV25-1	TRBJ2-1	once	TGTGCCAGCAGTACGGGACTAGCGGTGGGGCAGTTCTTC	CASSTGLAVGQFF
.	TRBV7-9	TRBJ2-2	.	TGTGCCAGCAGCTTAGCTGTCACCGGGGAGCTGTTTTTT	CASSLAVTGELFF
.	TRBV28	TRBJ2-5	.	TGTGCCAGCAGAACAGGGTACCAAGAGACCCAGTACTTC	CASRTGYQETQYF
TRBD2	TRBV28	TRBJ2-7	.	TGTGCCAGCAGTGCATCCAGCGGGAGGACGTACGAGCAGTACTTC	CASSASSGRTYEQYF
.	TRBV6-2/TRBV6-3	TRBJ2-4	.	TGTGCCAGCAGTTACTCCCACCGATTAGCCAAAAACATTCAGTACTTC	CASSYSHRLAKNIQYF
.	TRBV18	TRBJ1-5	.	TGTGCCAGCTCACCTTCCGCCGAGCCCCAGCATTTT	CASSPSAEPQHF
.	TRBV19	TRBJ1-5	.	TGTGCCAGTAGTTCACGTACCCATCAGCCCCAGCATTTT	CASSSRTHQPQHF
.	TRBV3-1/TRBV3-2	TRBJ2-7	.	TGTGCCAGCAGCCAAGCCCGAAGCTCTGGGGAGCAGTACTTC	CASSQARSSGEQYF
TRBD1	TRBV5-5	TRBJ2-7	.	TGTGCCAGCAGCGGAGGAGGACAGGGGCTTACCTACGAGCAGTACTTC	CASSGGGQGLTYEQYF
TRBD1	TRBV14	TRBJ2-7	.	TGTGCCAGCAGCCAAGGTTCCGGGACAGTTAAGCAGTACTTC	CASSQGSGTVKQYF
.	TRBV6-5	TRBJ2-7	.	TGTGCCAGCAGCCGCGACAGCTACGAGCAGTACTTC	CASSRDSYEQYF
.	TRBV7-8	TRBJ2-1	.	TGTGCCAGCAGCTCGACGGGAGACCGAGGGGGCGATGAGCAGTTCTTC	CASSSTGDRGGDEQFF
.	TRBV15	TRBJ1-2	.	TGTGCCACCAGCAGAGATGTGGCGGTACCGACCTATGGCTACACCTTC	CATSRDVAVPTYGYTF
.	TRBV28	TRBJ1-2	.	TGTGCCAGCAGTACGGGGCAACACTATGGCTACACCTTC	CASSTGQHYGYTF